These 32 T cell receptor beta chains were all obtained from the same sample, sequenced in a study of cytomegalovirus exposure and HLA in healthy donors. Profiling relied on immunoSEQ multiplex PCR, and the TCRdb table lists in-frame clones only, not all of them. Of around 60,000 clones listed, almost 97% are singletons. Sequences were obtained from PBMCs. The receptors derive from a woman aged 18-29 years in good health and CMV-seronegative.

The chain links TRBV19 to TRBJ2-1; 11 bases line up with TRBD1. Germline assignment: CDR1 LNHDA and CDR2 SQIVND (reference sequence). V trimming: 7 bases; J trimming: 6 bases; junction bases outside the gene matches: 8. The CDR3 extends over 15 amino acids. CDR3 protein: CASTIDGTGGNEQFF. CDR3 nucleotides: TGTGCCAGTACCATCGACGGGACAGGGGGCAATGAGCAGTTCTTC.

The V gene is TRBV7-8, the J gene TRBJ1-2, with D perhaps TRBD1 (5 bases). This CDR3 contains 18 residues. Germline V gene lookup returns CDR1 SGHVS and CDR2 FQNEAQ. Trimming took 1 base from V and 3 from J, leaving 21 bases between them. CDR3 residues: CASSLVGGQGSADYGYTF. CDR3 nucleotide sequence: TGTGCCAGCAGCTTAGTGGGGGGTCAAGGCAGCGCGGACTATGGCTACACCTTC.

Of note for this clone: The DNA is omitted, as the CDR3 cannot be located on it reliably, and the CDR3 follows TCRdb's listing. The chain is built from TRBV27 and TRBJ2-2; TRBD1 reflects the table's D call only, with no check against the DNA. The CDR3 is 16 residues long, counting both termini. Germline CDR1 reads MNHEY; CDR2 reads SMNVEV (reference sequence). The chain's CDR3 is CASSSSTGLITGELFF.

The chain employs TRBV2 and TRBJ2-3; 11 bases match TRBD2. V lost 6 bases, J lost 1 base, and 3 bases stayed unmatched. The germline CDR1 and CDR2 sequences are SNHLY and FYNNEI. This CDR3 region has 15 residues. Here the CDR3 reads CASRVSGGGTDTQYF. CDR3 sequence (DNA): TGTGCCAGCAGGGTTAGCGGGGGGGGCACAGATACGCAGTATTTT.

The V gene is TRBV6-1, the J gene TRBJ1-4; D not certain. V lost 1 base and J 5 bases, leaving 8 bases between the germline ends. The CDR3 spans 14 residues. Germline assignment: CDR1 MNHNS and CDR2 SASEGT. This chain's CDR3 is CASSEGAGNEKLFF. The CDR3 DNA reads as TGTGCCAGCAGTGAAGGGGCGGGAAATGAAAAACTGTTTTTT.

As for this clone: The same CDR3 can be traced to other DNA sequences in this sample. The CDR3 coding sequence is TGTGCCAGCAGCGGGCGGGGGTACAATGAGCAGTTCTTC. The encoded protein is CASSGRGYNEQFF. The chain uses TRBV11-3 and TRBJ2-1; 7 bases line up with TRBD2. From germline, CDR1 is SGHNT and CDR2 YENEEA. This CDR3 spans 13 amino acids. V shed 5 bases, J shed 4 bases, and the junction held 2 bases outside the gene matches. The full variable domain, its missing parts supplied by reference TRBV11-3 and TRBJ2-1, is EAGVVQSPRYKIIEKKQPVAFWCNPISGHNTLYWYLQNLGQGPELLIRYENEEAVDDSQLPKDRFSAERLKGVDSTLKIQPAELGDSAVYLCASSGRGYNEQFFGPGTRLTVL.

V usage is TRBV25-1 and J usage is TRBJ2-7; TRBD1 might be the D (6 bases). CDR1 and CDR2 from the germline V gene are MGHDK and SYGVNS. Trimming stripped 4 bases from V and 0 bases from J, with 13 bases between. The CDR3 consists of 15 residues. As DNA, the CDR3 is TGTGCCAGCAGTGGTTGGGGGCCGAGCTCCTACGAGCAGTACTTC. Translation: CASSGWGPSSYEQYF.

In DNA form, the CDR3 reads TGTGCCAGCAGTGATGGGCTAGCATCCTACAATGAGCAGTTCTTC. This translates into CASSDGLASYNEQFF. The chain has TRBV25-1 and TRBJ2-1; D may be TRBD2 (5 bases). Trimming pared 3 bases from V and 1 base from J, leaving 10 bases between. CDR3 size: 15 residues. Germline assignment: CDR1 MGHDK and CDR2 SYGVNS.

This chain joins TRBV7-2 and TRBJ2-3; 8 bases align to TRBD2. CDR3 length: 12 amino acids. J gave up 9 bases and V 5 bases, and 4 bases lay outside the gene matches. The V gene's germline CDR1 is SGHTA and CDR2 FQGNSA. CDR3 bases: TGTGCCAGCAGCCCCCGGGGGGGCACGCAGTATTTT. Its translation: CASSPRGGTQYF.

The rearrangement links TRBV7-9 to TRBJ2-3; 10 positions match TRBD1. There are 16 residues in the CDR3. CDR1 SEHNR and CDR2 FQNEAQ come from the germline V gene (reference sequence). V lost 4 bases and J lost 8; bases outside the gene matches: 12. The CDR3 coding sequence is TGTGCCAGCAGCTCCCCCACCGGGACAGGGGTTTTTACGCAGTATTTT. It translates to CASSSPTGTGVFTQYF.

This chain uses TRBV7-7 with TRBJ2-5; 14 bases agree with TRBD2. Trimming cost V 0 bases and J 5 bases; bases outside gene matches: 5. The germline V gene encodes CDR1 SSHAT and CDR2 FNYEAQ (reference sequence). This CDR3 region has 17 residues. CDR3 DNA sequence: TGTGCCAGCAGCTTAGCGGGACTAGCGGGAGAGGGGGAGACCCAGTACTTC. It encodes CASSLAGLAGEGETQYF. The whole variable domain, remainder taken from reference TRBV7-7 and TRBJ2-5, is GAGVSQSPRYKVTKRGQDVTLRCDPISSHATLYWYQQALGQGPEFLTYFNYEAQPDKSGLPSDRFSAERPEGSISTLTIQRTEQRDSAMYRCASSLAGLAGEGETQYFGPGTRLLVL.

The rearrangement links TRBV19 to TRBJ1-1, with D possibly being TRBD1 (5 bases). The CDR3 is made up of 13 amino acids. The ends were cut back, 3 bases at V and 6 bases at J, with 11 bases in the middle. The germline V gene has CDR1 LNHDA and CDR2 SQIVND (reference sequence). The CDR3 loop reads CASSIARGSEAFF. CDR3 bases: TGTGCCAGTAGTATCGCCCGGGGGTCTGAAGCTTTCTTT.

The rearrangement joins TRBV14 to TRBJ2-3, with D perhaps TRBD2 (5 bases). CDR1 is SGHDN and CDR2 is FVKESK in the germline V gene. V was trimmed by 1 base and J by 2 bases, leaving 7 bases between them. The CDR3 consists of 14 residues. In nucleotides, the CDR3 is TGTGCCAGCAGCCAAGGGGGAGCCACAGATACGCAGTATTTT. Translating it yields CASSQGGATDTQYF.

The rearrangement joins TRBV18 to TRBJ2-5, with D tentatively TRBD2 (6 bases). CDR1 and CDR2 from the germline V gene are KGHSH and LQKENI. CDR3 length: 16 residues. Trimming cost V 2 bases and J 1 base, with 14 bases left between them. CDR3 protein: CASSPAPGRGQETQYF. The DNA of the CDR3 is TGTGCCAGCTCACCAGCCCCAGGGCGGGGCCAAGAGACCCAGTACTTC.

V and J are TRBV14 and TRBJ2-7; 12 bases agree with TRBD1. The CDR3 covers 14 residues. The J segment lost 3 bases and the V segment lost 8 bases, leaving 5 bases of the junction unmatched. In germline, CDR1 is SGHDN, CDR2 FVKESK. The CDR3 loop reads CASARDRGLYEQYF. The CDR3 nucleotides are TGTGCCAGCGCAAGGGACAGGGGGCTCTACGAGCAGTACTTC.

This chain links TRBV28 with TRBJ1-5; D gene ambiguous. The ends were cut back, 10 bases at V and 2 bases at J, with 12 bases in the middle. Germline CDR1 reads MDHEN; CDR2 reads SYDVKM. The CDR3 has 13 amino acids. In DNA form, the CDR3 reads TGTGCCAACCAGGCGGGAGGCAATCAGCCCCAGCATTTT. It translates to CANQAGGNQPQHF.

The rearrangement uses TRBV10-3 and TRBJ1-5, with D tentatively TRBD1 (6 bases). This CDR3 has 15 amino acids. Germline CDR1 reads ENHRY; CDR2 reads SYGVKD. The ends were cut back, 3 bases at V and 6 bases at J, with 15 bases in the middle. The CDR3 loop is CAISDPRGGSQPQHF. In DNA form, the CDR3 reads TGTGCCATCAGTGACCCGAGGGGGGGGAGTCAGCCCCAGCATTTT.

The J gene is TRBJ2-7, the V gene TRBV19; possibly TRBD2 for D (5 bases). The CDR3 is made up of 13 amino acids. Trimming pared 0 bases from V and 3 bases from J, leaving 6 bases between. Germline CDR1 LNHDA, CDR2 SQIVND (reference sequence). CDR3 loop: CASSIDGIYEQYF. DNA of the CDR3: TGTGCCAGTAGTATAGACGGGATCTACGAGCAGTACTTC.

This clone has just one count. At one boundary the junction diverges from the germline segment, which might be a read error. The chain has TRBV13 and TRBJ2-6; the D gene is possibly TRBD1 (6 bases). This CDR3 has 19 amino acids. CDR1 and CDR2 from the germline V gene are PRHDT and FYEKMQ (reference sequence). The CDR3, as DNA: TGTGTCAGCAGCTTAAATCCCAGGTGGGCAGGGGCTGGGGCCAACGTCCTGACTTTC. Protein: CVSSLNPRWAGAGANVLTF.

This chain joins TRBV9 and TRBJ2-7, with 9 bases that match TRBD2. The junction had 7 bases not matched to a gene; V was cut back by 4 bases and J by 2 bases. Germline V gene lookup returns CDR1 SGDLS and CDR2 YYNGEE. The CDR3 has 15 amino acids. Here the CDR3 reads CASSPAAGGTYEQYF. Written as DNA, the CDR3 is TGTGCCAGCAGCCCCGCCGCGGGGGGGACCTACGAGCAGTACTTC.

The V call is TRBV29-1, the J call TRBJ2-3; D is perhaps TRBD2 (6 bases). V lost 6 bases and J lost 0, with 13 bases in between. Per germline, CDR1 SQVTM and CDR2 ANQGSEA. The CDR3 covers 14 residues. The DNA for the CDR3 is TGCAGCGTGCGGGACCGAACTAGCACAGATACGCAGTATTTT. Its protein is CSVRDRTSTDTQYF.

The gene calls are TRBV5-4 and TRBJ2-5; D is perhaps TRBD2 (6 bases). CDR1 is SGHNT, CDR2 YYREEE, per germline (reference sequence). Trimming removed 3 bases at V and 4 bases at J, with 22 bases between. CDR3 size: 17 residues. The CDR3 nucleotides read TGTGCCAGCAGCTCAGGCCGTGGCGAGGAGGGGTTAGAGACCCAGTACTTC. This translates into CASSSGRGEEGLETQYF.

CDR3 in amino acids: CASSLNRGGNTIYF. The CDR3 DNA is TGTGCCAGCAGCTTAAACAGGGGGGGAAACACCATATATTTT. The chain has TRBV5-4 and TRBJ1-3, with 8 bases identical to TRBD1. The CDR3 runs to 14 residues. Germline V gene data show CDR1 as SGHNT and CDR2 as YYREEE (reference sequence). J gave up 4 bases and V 2 bases, and 2 bases lay outside the gene matches.

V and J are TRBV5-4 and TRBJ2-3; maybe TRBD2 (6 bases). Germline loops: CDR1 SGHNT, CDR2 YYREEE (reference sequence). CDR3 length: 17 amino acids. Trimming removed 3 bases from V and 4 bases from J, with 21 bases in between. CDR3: CASSWGGVAGWADTQYF. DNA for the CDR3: TGTGCCAGCAGCTGGGGCGGGGTGGCGGGATGGGCAGATACGCAGTATTTT.

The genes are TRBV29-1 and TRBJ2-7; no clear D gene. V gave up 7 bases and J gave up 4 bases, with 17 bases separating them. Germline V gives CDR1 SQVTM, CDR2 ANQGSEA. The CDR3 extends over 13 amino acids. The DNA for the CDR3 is TGCAGCGCACCGGTGCCGAGGCCATACGAGCAGTACTTC. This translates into CSAPVPRPYEQYF.

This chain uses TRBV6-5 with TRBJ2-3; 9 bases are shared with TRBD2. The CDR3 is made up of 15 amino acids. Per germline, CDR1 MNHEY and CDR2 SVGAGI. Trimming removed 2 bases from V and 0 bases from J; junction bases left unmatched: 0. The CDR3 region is CASSYTSGSTDTQYF. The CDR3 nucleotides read TGTGCCAGCAGTTACACTAGCGGGAGCACAGATACGCAGTATTTT.

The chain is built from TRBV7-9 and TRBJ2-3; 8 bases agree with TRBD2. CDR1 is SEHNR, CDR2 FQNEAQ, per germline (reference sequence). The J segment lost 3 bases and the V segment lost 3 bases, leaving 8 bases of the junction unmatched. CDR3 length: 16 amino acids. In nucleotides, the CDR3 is TGTGCCAGCAGCTTTCGGCCGGGACTAGGTACAGATACGCAGTATTTT. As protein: CASSFRPGLGTDTQYF.

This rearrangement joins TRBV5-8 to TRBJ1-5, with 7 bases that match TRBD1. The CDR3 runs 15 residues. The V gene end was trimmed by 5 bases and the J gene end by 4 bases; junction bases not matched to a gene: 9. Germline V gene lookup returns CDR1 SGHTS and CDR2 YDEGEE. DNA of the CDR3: TGTGCCAGCAGGAAACGACAGGGAACGAATCAGCCCCAGCATTTT. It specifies CASRKRQGTNQPQHF.

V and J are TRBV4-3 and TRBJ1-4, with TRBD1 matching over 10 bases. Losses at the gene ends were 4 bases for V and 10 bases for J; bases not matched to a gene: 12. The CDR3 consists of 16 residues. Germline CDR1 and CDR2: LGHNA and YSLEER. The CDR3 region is CASSPLPGQGERKLFF. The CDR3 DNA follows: TGCGCCAGCAGCCCCCTGCCCGGACAGGGGGAGAGAAAACTGTTTTTT.

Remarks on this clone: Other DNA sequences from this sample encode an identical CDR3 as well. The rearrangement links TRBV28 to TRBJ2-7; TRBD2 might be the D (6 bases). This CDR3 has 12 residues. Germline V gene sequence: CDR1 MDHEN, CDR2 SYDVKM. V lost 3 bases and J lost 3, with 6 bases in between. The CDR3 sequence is CASSLGGYEQYF. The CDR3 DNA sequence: TGTGCCAGCAGTTTGGGGGGCTACGAGCAGTACTTC.

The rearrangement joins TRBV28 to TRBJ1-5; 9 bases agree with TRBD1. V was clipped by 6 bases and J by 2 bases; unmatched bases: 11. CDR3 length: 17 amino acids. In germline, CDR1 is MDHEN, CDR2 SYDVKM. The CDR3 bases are TGTGCCAGCAGCCCTGGGACAGGGCCACTTGGCAATCAGCCCCAGCATTTT. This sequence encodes CASSPGTGPLGNQPQHF.

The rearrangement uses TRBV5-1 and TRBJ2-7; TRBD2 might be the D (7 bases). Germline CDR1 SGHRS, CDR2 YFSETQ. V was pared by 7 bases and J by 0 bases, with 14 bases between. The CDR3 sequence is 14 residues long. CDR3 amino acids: CASGGGRSSYEQYF. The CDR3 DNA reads TGCGCCAGCGGGGGGGGGCGGTCCTCCTACGAGCAGTACTTC. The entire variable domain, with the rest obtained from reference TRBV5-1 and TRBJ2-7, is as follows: KAGVTQTPRYLIKTRGQQVTLSCSPISGHRSVSWYQQTPGQGLQFLFEYFSETQRNKGNFPGRFSGRQFSNSRSEMNVSTLELGDSALYLCASGGGRSSYEQYFGPGTRLTVT.